This entry features one T cell receptor (beta chain) sequence. V was pared by 3 bases and J by 4 bases, with 9 bases of the junction left unmatched. The germline V gene encodes CDR1 SGHRS and CDR2 YFSETQ. This CDR3 region has 18 residues. These data come from a study of blood T cell repertoires in COVID-19. As for the study in general: Researchers got acute and convalescent COVID-19 samples from the United States, Italy and Spain. In each case, the material was cDNA or gDNA derived from T cells, B-cell-depleted T cells, or PBMCs.

The authors' processing: Reference gene primer amplification in the assay estimated nucleated cell counts. The table came from immunoSEQ multiplex PCR; TCRdb's copy has only in-frame clones and leaves some out. The V and J calls and clone size were taken over from that table, and D and trimming were inferred from the DNA. The sample yields about 330,000 clones, more than 70% seen once. The TCR was taken from a woman between 45 and 60 years old with acute or convalescent COVID-19. Sequences were obtained from peripheral blood. The chain combines TRBV5-1 with TRBJ2-6, with 11 bases lining up with TRBD1. CDR3 region: CASSSEGTGGPGANVLTF. DNA of the CDR3: TGCGCCAGCAGCTCCGAAGGGACAGGGGGACCAGGGGCCAACGTCCTGACTTTC.